These 2 T cell receptor beta chains were all obtained from the same sample, sequenced in a study of blood T cell repertoires in COVID-19 (dated by TCRdb to 2020 to 2021). The receptor library was made with the immunoSEQ multiplex PCR assay. What TCRdb holds here is the immuneACCESS table cut down to in-frame rearrangements. Part of the clones is not present; checked against another copy, under half of the missing clones reflect an unresolved V gene, and the others are unexplained. In this sample the table shows over 75,000 clones, more than 60% of which occur a single time. Roughly 10% of the sample is held by the ten biggest clonotypes. The sequencing sample was made of peripheral blood. Source of these receptors: a man in his 70s with acute or convalescent COVID-19.

This clone was seen more than once but under ten times. J is TRBJ2-2 and V is TRBV29-1; TRBD2 agrees at 12 bases. Germline V lookup: CDR1 SQVTM, CDR2 ANQGSEA. The CDR3 contains 16 residues. J lost 7 bases, V lost 7 bases, and 13 bases had no gene match. CDR3 region: CSARPLAGGPGGELFF. Written as DNA, the CDR3 is TGCAGCGCACGGCCCCTAGCGGGGGGGCCGGGCGGGGAGCTGTTTTTT.

CDR3 in DNA: TGTGCCAGTAGACCAGGACAGGGGGGCATCAATGAGCAGTTCTTC. This encodes CASRPGQGGINEQFF. This chain uses TRBV19 with TRBJ2-1; 10 nucleotides line up with TRBD1. The CDR3 consists of 15 residues. Germline V gene data show CDR1 as LNHDA and CDR2 as SQIVND (reference sequence). V lost 6 bases to trimming and J lost 6 bases; unmatched junction nucleotides: 8. The full variable domain, completed using reference TRBV19 and TRBJ2-1, is DGGITQSPKYLFRKEGQNVTLSCEQNLNHDAMYWYRQDPGQGLRLIYYSQIVNDFQKGDIAEGYSVSREKKESFPLTVTSAQKNPTAFYLCASRPGQGGINEQFFGPGTRLTVL.